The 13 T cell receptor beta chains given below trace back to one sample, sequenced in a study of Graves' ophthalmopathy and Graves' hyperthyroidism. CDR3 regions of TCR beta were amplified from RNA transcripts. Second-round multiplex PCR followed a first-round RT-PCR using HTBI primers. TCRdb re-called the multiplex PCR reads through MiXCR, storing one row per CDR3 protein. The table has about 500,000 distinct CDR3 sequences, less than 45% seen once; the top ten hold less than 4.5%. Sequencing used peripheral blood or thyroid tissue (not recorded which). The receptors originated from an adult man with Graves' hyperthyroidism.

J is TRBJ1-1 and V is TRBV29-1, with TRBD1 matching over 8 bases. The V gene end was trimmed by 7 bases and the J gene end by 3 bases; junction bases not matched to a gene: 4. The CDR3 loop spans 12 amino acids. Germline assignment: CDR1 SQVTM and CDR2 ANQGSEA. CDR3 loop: CSAYRGDTEAFF. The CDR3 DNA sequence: TGCAGCGCCTACAGGGGGGACACTGAAGCTTTCTTT.

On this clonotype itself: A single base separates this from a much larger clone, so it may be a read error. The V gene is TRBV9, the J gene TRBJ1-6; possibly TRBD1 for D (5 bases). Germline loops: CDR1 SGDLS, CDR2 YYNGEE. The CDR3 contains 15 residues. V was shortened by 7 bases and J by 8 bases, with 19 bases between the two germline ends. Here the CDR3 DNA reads TGTGCCAGCGGCCAAGTGGCAGGGAGGGATTCACCCCTCCACTTT. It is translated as CASGQVAGRDSPLHF.

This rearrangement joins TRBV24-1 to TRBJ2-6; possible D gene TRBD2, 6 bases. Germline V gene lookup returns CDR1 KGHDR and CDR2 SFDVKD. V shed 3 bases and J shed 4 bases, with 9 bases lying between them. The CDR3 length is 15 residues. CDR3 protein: CATSDGGKGANVLTF. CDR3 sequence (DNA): TGTGCCACCAGTGATGGAGGGAAGGGGGCCAACGTCCTGACTTTC.

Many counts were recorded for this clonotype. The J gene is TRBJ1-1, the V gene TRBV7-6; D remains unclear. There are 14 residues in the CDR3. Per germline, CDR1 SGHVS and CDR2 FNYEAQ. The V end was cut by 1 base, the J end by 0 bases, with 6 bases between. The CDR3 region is CASSLGHMNTEAFF. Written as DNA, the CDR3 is TGTGCCAGCAGCTTAGGACATATGAACACTGAAGCTTTCTTT.

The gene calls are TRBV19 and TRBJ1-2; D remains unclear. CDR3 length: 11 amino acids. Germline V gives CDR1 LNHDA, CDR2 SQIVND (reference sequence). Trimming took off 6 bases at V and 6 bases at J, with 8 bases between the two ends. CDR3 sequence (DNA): TGTGCCAGTAGACTGGGGAATGGCTACACCTTC. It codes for CASRLGNGYTF.

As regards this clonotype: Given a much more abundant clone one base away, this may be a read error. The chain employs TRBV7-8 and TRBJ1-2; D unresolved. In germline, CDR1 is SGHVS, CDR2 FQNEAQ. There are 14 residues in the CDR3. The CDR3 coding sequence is TGTGTCAGCAGCTTGGACGGGATTAACTATGGCTACACCTTC. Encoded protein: CVSSLDGINYGYTF.

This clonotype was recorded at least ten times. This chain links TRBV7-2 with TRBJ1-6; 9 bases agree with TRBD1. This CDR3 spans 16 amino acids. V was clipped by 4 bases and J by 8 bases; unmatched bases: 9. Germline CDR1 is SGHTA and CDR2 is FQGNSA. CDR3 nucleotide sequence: TGTGCCAGCAGCTCACCGGGACAGGGTTACGATTCACCCCTCCACTTT. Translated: CASSSPGQGYDSPLHF.

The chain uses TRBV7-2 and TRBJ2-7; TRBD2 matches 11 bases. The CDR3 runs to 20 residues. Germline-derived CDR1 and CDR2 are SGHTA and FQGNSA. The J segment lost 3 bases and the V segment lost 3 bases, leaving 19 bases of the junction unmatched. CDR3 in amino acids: CASSFRCSVATGTSGYEQYF. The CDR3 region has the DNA TGTGCCAGCAGCTTTCGGTGCAGCGTGGCCACCGGGACTAGCGGCTACGAGCAGTACTTC.

In nucleotides, the CDR3 is TGTGCCACCAGTGCCGACTGGACAGGGAAGCGGCAAGAGACCCAGTACTTC. Its protein is CATSADWTGKRQETQYF. The V call is TRBV24-1, the J call TRBJ2-5, with TRBD1 matching 8 bases. Germline assignment: CDR1 KGHDR and CDR2 SFDVKD. Losses at the gene ends were 5 bases for V and 2 bases for J; bases not matched to a gene: 12. The CDR3 runs 17 residues.

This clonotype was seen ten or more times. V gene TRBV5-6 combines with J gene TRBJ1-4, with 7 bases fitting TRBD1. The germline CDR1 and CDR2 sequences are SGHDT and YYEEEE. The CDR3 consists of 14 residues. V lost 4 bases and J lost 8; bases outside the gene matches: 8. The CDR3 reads CASSRTGVGEKLFF. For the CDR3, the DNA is TGTGCCAGCAGCCGTACAGGGGTCGGGGAAAAACTGTTTTTT.

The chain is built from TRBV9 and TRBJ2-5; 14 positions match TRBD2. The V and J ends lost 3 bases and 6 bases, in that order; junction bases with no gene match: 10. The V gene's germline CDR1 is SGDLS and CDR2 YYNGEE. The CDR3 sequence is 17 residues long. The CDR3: CASSDHPGLAGAKTQYF. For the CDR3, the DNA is TGTGCCAGCAGCGACCACCCGGGACTAGCGGGAGCCAAGACCCAGTACTTC. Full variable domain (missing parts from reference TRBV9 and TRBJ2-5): DSGVTQTPKHLITATGQRVTLRCSPRSGDLSVYWYQQSLDQGLQFLIQYYNGEERAKGNILERFSAQQFPDLHSELNLSSLELGDSALYFCASSDHPGLAGAKTQYFGPGTRLLVL.

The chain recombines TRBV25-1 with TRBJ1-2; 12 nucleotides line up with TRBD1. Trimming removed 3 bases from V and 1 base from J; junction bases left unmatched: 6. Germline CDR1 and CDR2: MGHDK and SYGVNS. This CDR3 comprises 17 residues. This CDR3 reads CASSDPGQGARNYGYTF. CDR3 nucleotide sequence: TGTGCCAGCAGTGACCCGGGACAGGGGGCCCGTAACTATGGCTACACCTTC.

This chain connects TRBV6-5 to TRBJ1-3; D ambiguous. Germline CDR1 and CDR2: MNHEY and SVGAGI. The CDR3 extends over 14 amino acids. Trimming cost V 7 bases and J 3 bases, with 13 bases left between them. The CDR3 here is CASTSGGGGNTIYF. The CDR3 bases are TGTGCCAGCACCTCGGGTGGTGGTGGAAACACCATATATTTT.